The 15 T cell receptor beta chains reported below all come from one sample, sequenced in a study of OX40 agonist ivuxolimab in advanced cancers. The protocol was immunoSEQ multiplex PCR, while the TCRdb copy is restricted to in-frame clones and leaves out a portion. The table includes 40,000 to 50,000 clones, over 65% detected once. The starting material was CD4+ or CD8+ T cells sorted from blood, obtained in a trial of the OX40 agonist ivuxolimab. The receptor source for this set is an adult with an advanced solid tumor such as melanoma, head and neck, liver or kidney cancer.

The chain joins TRBV5-1 to TRBJ2-7; D gene unclear. Germline V gives CDR1 SGHRS, CDR2 YFSETQ. The CDR3 covers 14 residues. V lost 3 bases to trimming and J lost 2 bases, with 12 bases between them. The CDR3 region has the DNA TGCGCCAGCAGCTCACATCAGCCCCCCTACGAGCAGTACTTC. This codes for CASSSHQPPYEQYF.

The J gene is TRBJ1-2, the V gene TRBV27; a weak D match, TRBD1 (5 bases). Germline V CDR1 and CDR2: MNHEY, SMNVEV (reference sequence). Between the trimmed V and J ends, which lost 6 bases and 5 bases, there was a span of 16 bases. The CDR3 sequence is 14 residues long. CDR3 in DNA: TGTGCCAGCAGGACGACGAGGGACGGATATGGCTACACCTTC. Its translation is CASRTTRDGYGYTF.

This rearrangement joins TRBV19 to TRBJ1-1, with 7 bases that match TRBD1. Per the germline V gene, CDR1 is LNHDA and CDR2 is SQIVND (reference sequence). Trimming cost V 2 bases and J 3 bases; bases outside gene matches: 6. This CDR3 is built from 15 residues. The CDR3 DNA is TGTGCCAGTAGTATATATGCAGGGGGATACACTGAAGCTTTCTTT. Amino acids: CASSIYAGGYTEAFF. Full variable domain (remainder filled in from reference TRBV19 and TRBJ1-1): DGGITQSPKYLFRKEGQNVTLSCEQNLNHDAMYWYRQDPGQGLRLIYYSQIVNDFQKGDIAEGYSVSREKKESFPLTVTSAQKNPTAFYLCASSIYAGGYTEAFFGQGTRLTVV.

The rearrangement links TRBV15 to TRBJ1-3; D unresolved. Germline V gives CDR1 LNHNV, CDR2 YYDKDF (reference sequence). The CDR3 has 13 amino acids. Trimming shortened V by 6 bases and J by 2 bases, and 8 bases separated the two germline ends. The CDR3 DNA reads as TGTGCCACCAGTCCGATCCCTGGAAACACCATATATTTT. Its protein is CATSPIPGNTIYF.

The chain combines TRBV7-3 with TRBJ2-2, with 7 positions matching TRBD2. Germline V gene data show CDR1 as SGHTA and CDR2 as FQGTGA. The CDR3 has 19 residues. The J segment lost 0 bases and the V segment lost 1 base, leaving 11 bases of the junction unmatched. The DNA for the CDR3 is TGTGCCAGCAGCTTAAGGGCTAGCGGTTCATTCGCGAACACCGGGGAGCTGTTTTTT. Translated, it gives CASSLRASGSFANTGELFF.

The chain links TRBV7-9 to TRBJ1-6; 7 nucleotides match TRBD1. CDR1 and CDR2 from the germline V gene are SEHNR and FQNEAQ (reference sequence). Trimming at V came to 6 bases and at J to 6 bases, leaving 11 bases not matched to a gene. CDR3 length equals 16 residues. The CDR3 here is CASSSGGRTVNSPLHF. The CDR3 DNA sequence: TGTGCCAGCAGTTCAGGGGGTCGGACAGTTAATTCACCCCTCCACTTT.

CDR3 loop: CASSRQGSGELFF. The CDR3 nucleotides read TGTGCCAGCAGCCGACAGGGGTCCGGGGAGCTGTTTTTT. This chain links TRBV7-3 with TRBJ2-2; 8 bases align to TRBD1. J was trimmed by 6 bases and V by 5 bases; bases with no gene match: 2. Germline lookup yields CDR1 SGHTA and CDR2 FQGTGA. There are 13 residues in the CDR3.

This sequence joins TRBV6-1 and TRBJ2-5; D gene uncertain. Germline lookup yields CDR1 MNHNS and CDR2 SASEGT. V gave up 3 bases and J gave up 5 bases, with 7 bases separating them. The CDR3 is 12 residues long. In DNA, the CDR3 is TGTGCCAGCAGTGAGAACGGGGAGACCCAGTACTTC. Residues: CASSENGETQYF.

About this clone itself: In the same sample, other DNA sequences code for this CDR3. The chain is built from TRBV30 and TRBJ2-7; D not certain. Trimming took 0 bases from V and 7 from J, leaving 7 bases between them. The germline V gene encodes CDR1 GTSNPN and CDR2 SVGIG (reference sequence). The CDR3 is 11 amino acids. CDR3 in amino acids: CAWSVMREQYF. The CDR3 bases are TGTGCCTGGAGTGTAATGCGAGAGCAGTACTTC.

The chain carries TRBV5-6 and TRBJ2-7, with TRBD1 identical over 9 bases. The CDR3 spans 13 residues. Germline CDR1 reads SGHDT; CDR2 reads YYEEEE. The J segment lost 4 bases and the V segment lost 3 bases, leaving 2 bases of the junction unmatched. The CDR3, as DNA: TGTGCCAGCAGCTGGACAGGGGAGTACGAGCAGTACTTC. Its protein product is CASSWTGEYEQYF.

The chain carries TRBV6-6 and TRBJ1-1; D gene ambiguous. The germline V gene has CDR1 MNHNY and CDR2 SVGAGI (reference sequence). The CDR3 has 13 residues. The V and J ends lost 7 bases and 5 bases respectively, with 14 bases between them. In nucleotides, the CDR3 is TGTGCCAGCACTTGGGTGGAGGAAACTGAAGCTTTCTTT. Protein: CASTWVEETEAFF.

The chain employs TRBV11-2 and TRBJ1-2, with 8 bases fitting TRBD1. Germline V gives CDR1 SGHAT, CDR2 FQNNGV. Trimming removed 3 bases from V and 6 bases from J; junction bases left unmatched: 15. The CDR3 contains 17 residues. CDR3 loop: CASSLLIGDQGANGYTF. CDR3 DNA: TGTGCCAGCAGCTTGTTAATAGGGGACCAGGGGGCAAATGGCTACACCTTC.

The V gene is TRBV7-3, the J gene TRBJ2-1; D possibly corresponds to TRBD2 (5 bases). V gave up 5 bases and J gave up 12 bases, with 20 bases separating them. The CDR3 extends over 14 amino acids. CDR1 and CDR2 from the germline V gene are SGHTA and FQGTGA. CDR3 in DNA: TGTGCCAGCAGCGCCTTCGGACTCCGGTCGGCGCAGTTCTTC. Encoded protein: CASSAFGLRSAQFF.

The chain's CDR3 is CASSFVGGRNYEQYF. DNA of the CDR3: TGTGCCAGCAGTTTCGTTGGAGGGAGAAACTACGAGCAGTACTTC. The V call is TRBV6-6, the J call TRBJ2-7; possible D gene TRBD2, 6 bases. V was trimmed by 4 bases and J by 3 bases, leaving 16 bases between them. Germline lookup yields CDR1 MNHNY and CDR2 SVGAGI (reference sequence). CDR3 size: 15 residues.

The rearrangement uses TRBV7-9 and TRBJ2-5; TRBD1 matches 8 bases. Trimming removed 8 bases from V and 5 bases from J; junction bases left unmatched: 4. Germline V CDR1 and CDR2: SEHNR, FQNEAQ (reference sequence). The CDR3 covers 12 residues. CDR3 DNA: TGTGCCAGCGGACAGGGACTTGAGACCCAGTACTTC. Encoded protein: CASGQGLETQYF.